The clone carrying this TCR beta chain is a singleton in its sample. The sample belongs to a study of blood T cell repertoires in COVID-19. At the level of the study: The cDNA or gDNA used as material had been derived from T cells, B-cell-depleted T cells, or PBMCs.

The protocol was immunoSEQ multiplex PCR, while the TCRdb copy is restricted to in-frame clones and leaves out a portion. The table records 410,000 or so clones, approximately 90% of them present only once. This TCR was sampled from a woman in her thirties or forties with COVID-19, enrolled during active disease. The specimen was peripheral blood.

The CDR3 DNA sequence: TGTGCCAGTAGTATAGGACAGTTTGCTGAAGCTTTCTTT. Its protein product is CASSIGQFAEAFF. This sequence joins TRBV19 and TRBJ1-1, with D perhaps TRBD1 (5 bases). Trimming cost V 1 base and J 6 bases, with 9 bases left between them. Germline CDR1 and CDR2: LNHDA and SQIVND (reference sequence). There are 13 residues in the CDR3.